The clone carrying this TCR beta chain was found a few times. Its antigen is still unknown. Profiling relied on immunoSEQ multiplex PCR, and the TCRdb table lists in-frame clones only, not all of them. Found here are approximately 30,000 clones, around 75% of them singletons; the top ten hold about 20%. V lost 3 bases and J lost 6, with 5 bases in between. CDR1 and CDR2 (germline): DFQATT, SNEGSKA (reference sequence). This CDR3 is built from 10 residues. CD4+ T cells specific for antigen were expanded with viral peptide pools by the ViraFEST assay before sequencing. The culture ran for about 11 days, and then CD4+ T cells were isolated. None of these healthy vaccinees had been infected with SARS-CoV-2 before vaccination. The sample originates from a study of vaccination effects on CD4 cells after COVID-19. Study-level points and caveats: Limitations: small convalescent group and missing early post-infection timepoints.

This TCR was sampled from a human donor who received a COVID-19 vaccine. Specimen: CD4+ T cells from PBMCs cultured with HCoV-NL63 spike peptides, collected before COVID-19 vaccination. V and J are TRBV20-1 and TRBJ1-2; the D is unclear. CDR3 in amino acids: CSARIDGYTF. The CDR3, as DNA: TGCAGTGCTAGGATAGATGGCTACACCTTC.